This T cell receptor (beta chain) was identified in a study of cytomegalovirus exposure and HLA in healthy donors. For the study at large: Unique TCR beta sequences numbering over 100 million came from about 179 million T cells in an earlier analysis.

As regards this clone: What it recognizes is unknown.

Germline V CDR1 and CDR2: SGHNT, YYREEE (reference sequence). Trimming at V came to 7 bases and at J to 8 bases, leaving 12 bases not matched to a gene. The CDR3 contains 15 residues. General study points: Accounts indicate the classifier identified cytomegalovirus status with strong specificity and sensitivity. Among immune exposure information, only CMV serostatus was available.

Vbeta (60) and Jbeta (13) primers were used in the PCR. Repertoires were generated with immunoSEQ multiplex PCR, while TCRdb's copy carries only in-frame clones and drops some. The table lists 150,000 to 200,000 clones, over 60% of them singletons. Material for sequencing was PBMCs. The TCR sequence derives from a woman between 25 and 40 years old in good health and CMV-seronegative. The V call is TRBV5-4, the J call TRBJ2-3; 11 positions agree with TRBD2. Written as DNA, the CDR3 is TGTGCCAGCTCTTGGGTAGCGGGAGGGGTGGCTACGCAGTATTTT. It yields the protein CASSWVAGGVATQYF.